This T cell receptor (beta chain) was sequenced during a study of blood T cell repertoires in COVID-19. Across the study: PBMCs, B-cell-depleted T cells, or T cells provided the cDNA or gDNA that made up the material.

The CDR3 spans 15 residues. Germline values: CDR1 MNHNS, CDR2 SASEGT. Unmatched junction bases numbered 6, after V lost 3 bases and J lost 5 bases. Under the authors' procedure: Nucleated cell number was recorded as an estimate derived from reference gene primer amplification. Measured with immunoSEQ multiplex PCR; TCRdb has only the in-frame clones, and not every one. V, J and clone size reflect that table, while D and trimming were determined from the DNA. The sample includes tens of thousands of clones, about 90% of them seen just once. The receptor comes from a human donor in a cohort sampled during active COVID-19. Specimen: peripheral blood. The V call is TRBV6-1, the J call TRBJ1-4; TRBD1 agrees at 7 bases. CDR3 in amino acids: CASSEETGSNEKLFF. In DNA, the CDR3 is TGTGCCAGCAGTGAGGAGACAGGGAGCAATGAAAAACTGTTTTTT.